This TCR beta chain emerged from a study of shared clonotypes between healthy human individuals. As for the study in general: Every donor yielded three CD4 naive, three CD4 memory, two CD8 naive and one CD8 memory plate. Study-level findings and limits: Researchers found naive subsets generally carried larger estimated richness than memory subsets.

For sorted subsets, approximately 180 ng DNA per replicate equaled 30,000 or so T cell genomes. Measured with immunoSEQ multiplex PCR; TCRdb has only the in-frame clones, and not every one. The table lists 1,500,000 or so clones, around 97% of them singletons. Germline CDR1 is SGHRS and CDR2 is YFSETQ. Trimming took 1 base from V and 0 from J, leaving 9 bases between them. CDR3 length: 15 residues. As regards this clone: What it recognizes is unknown.

The rearrangement links TRBV5-1 to TRBJ2-3; D is unclear. This TCR was sampled from a young man in good health. What was sequenced was naive CD4+ T cells sorted from blood. Subset of the sample: CD45RA+ positively selected. The CDR3 region is CASSLFAASTDTQYF. CDR3 in DNA: TGCGCCAGCAGCTTGTTCGCGGCTAGCACAGATACGCAGTATTTT. Complete variable domain (other parts from reference TRBV5-1 and TRBJ2-3): KAGVTQTPRYLIKTRGQQVTLSCSPISGHRSVSWYQQTPGQGLQFLFEYFSETQRNKGNFPGRFSGRQFSNSRSEMNVSTLELGDSALYLCASSLFAASTDTQYFGPGTRLTVL.